The clone carrying this T cell receptor beta chain has only a few counts. Together with a sample-barcoded 5' primer, a J-beta primer mix was included in a second PCR lasting 7 to 11 cycles. A 12-random-nucleotide template-switch adaptor tagged each cDNA molecule. TCRdb reanalysed the 5' RACE reads using MiXCR and keeps one entry per CDR3 protein. The table shows 1.5 million to 2 million distinct CDR3 sequences, with 28% occurring only once. The record originates from a study of blood T cells in healthy people across ages. The donors, healthy Caucasians from Russia, were aged about 6 to 95. V was trimmed by 3 bases and J by 3 bases, leaving 6 bases between them. Germline V gives CDR1 SNHLY, CDR2 FYNNEI. This CDR3 region has 13 residues.

The clonotype was recovered from a woman under 40 in good health. This chain links TRBV2 with TRBJ1-5, with no clear D. Material: blood. The chain's CDR3 is CASSEPYNQPQHF. The CDR3 coding sequence is TGTGCCAGCAGTGAGCCGTACAATCAGCCCCAGCATTTT.